This entry concerns a single T cell receptor (beta chain). Its cognate antigen is unknown. V was pared by 1 base and J by 10 bases, with 7 bases between. Looked up from germline, CDR1 is MRHNA and CDR2 is SNTAGT. The CDR3 is 12 amino acids. The PCR made use of 60 Vbeta and 13 Jbeta primers. The table came from immunoSEQ multiplex PCR; TCRdb's copy has only in-frame clones and leaves some out. The table shows about 200,000 clones, with over 75% occurring only once. This record belongs to a study of cytomegalovirus exposure and HLA in healthy donors. Findings and limits, study-wide: Later analysis demonstrated an association between a missense DCLRE1C variant and TCR beta V- and J-gene trimming.

The specimen was PBMCs. The rearrangement joins TRBV6-4 to TRBJ1-4; no definite D call. This clonotype was obtained from a woman between 25 and 40 years old in good health and CMV-seronegative. CDR3: CASSDLSGKLFF. In DNA, the CDR3 is TGTGCCAGCAGTGACTTATCCGGAAAACTGTTTTTT.